This TCR beta chain was sequenced during a study of cytomegalovirus exposure and HLA in healthy donors. Study-wide results and limits: Sequencing probably produced one cluster of sequence variants that were highly shared. CMV antigen specificity of a few CMV-associated chains was confirmed in vitro. A further, later analysis showed that HLA-associated TCR beta chains (compared with equally common others) were more clonally expanded. By a later analysis, the bulk of CMV-associated TCR beta chains appeared HLA-restricted.

This PCR relied on a set of 60 Vbeta primers and 13 Jbeta primers. Profiled with immunoSEQ multiplex PCR; TCRdb holds only in-frame clones, not every one. The sample has over 80,000 clones, approximately 85% seen once; the top ten hold 5.2%. Germline V gene data show CDR1 as ENHRY and CDR2 as SYGVKD. V dropped 6 bases and J dropped 6; count of bases not matched to a gene: 4. This CDR3 region has 13 residues. Remarks on this clone: Its antigen is undetermined.

The source of this sequence is a man between 35 and 55 years old in good health and CMV-seropositive. This chain joins TRBV10-3 and TRBJ2-7; 11 bases match TRBD2. Sequenced sample: PBMCs. This CDR3 is CAIRPGLAGEQYF. The CDR3 DNA sequence: TGTGCCATCAGACCCGGACTAGCGGGCGAGCAGTACTTC.